This entry features one T cell receptor (beta chain) sequence. Its antigen has not been determined. No base quality values were provided; no much bigger clone lies one nucleotide off. The same CDR3 arises from other DNA sequences in this sample as well. The donors were healthy, HIV-negative adults who had no recently reported acute infections or vaccinations. All donors were Caucasian adults living in Nashville, Tennessee, USA. CD4+ T cells were enriched by magnetic negative selection, after which naive cells were positively selected on CD45RA and the negative fraction was taken as the memory subset. Blood was obtained by leukapheresis, after which PBMCs were separated by Ficoll-Histopaque density gradient centrifugation and cryopreserved in liquid nitrogen vapor phase. Analytical flow cytometry was used to check the purity and quantity of every magnetically sorted T cell population. From each sorted fraction, genomic DNA was isolated and quantified by UV absorbance on a Nanodrop 2000c.

This specimen comes from a study of shared clonotypes between healthy human individuals (dated by TCRdb to the early 2020s). About the study as a whole: The cohort included a few men and two women between 18 and 49 years of age. To increase sequencing depth and limit assay-specific biases, TCR repertoire library preparation and sequencing were carried out by different laboratories using diverse techniques. For each donor, CD4 naive and CD4 memory were each run on three plates, CD8 naive on two plates, and CD8 memory on one plate. To estimate repertoire size and how much clonotype sharing occurs between individuals, the study deeply sequenced the blood TCR repertoires of several healthy adults. Leukapheresis yielded between about 0.94 and 10 billion PBMCs per donor. Results and caveats for the whole study, not just this receptor: About 4.5% of naive CD4, 3.5% of naive CD8, about 2.1% of memory CD4, and 0.4% of memory CD8 clonotypes were shared across several donors. Even with the large sequencing depth, rarefaction of the sorted-subset datasets indicated that sequencing was incomplete. Pairwise subsampling led to the expectation that sequencing depth would affect the degree of clonotype sharing among donors. Sampling was restricted to blood, and TCR repertoires in tissue are likely to differ from TCR repertoires in blood. Because the study included only a small number of donors, the genetic and exposure-history diversity represented was limited. Higher generation probabilities were observed for clonotypes shared by all four sorted-subset donors than for non-shared clonotypes. Estimated clonotype richness was generally larger for naive than for memory subsets.

TCR CDR3 regions were amplified from genomic DNA by multiplex PCR using the deep immunoSEQ assay. Genomic DNA extracted from each cell subset was distributed evenly over all wells of several immunoSEQ 96-well plates, and each plate served as one replicate. For sorted subsets, each replicate PCR was loaded with 150 to 250 ng genomic DNA, equivalent to about 30,000 T cell genomes. Purified libraries were quantified with a Qubit 3.0 fluorometer, sized on a Bioanalyzer 2100, and re-quantified with the KAPA Library Quantification kit. Every immunoSEQ 96-well plate was sequenced on a dedicated single-read 150-cycle Illumina NextSeq 550 flow cell. The study's own analysis went as follows. The immunoSEQ output contained only junctional sequences without quality scores, so filtering could not match that applied to full-length reads. To assign V/J genes and CDR3, sequences were annotated against IMGT germline references using PyIR, a Python wrapper for IgBLAST v1.9. Reads were removed for weak V/J assignments (E-value above 1e-6), missing CDR3, stop codons, out-of-frame junctions, or ambiguous translated residues. A V3J clonotype was defined by an identical inferred V gene, J gene, and CDR3 amino acid sequence. Percentage overlap between repertoires was computed as shared unique clonotypes divided by the size of the smaller repertoire. Three approaches were used to assess repertoire richness: RTK rarefaction, the Chao1 estimator, and Recon v2.1 estimates of unobserved clonotypes. OLGA was used to compute generation probabilities for all TCRbeta clonotypes that the gDNA method yielded from a handful of donors. TCRdb provides this immuneACCESS table in a form limited to in-frame rearrangements. Some clones are lacking; in checked studies, under half of them reflect an unresolved V gene, and why the rest are absent is not known. The D gene and trimming were derived from the DNA, and the V and J assignments and clone size from that table. This sample is represented by fewer than 3 million clones; around 90% of them were singletons. The ten largest make up 0.3% to 0.4% of the sample.

The receptor was isolated from a man aged 18 to 30 in good health. Some clones in this sample may be carry-over from other donors' samples. Sequences were obtained from naive CD4+ T cells from PBMCs. The meaning of the sample's cell subset or site label: CD45RA+ positively selected.

DNA sequence: TGCGCCAGCAGCAAGGACAGGGAGGACACTGAAGCTTTCTTT. It translates as CASSKDREDTEAFF. The chain couples TRBV5-1 to TRBJ1-1; TRBD1 fits 8 bases in the junction. The germline V gene sets CDR1 to SGHRS and CDR2 to YFSETQ. Unmatched junction bases come to 5, with V trimmed by 4 bases and J by 3 bases. Taken from cysteine to phenylalanine, the CDR3 has 14 residues. Just the 42-base CDR3 DNA is kept, in frame starting at base 1.